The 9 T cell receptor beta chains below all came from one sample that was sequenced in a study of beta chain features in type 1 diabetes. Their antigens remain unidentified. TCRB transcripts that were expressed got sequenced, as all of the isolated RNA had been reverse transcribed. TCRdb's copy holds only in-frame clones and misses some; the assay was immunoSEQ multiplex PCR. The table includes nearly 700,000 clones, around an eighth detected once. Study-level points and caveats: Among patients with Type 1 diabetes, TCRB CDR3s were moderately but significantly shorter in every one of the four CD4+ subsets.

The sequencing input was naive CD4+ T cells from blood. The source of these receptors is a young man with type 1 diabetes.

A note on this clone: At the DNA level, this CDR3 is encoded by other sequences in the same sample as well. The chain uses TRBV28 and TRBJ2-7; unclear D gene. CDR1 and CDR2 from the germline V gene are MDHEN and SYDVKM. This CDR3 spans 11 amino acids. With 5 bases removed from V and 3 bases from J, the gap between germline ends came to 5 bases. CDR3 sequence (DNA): TGTGCCAGCAGTCCCCACTACGAGCAGTACTTC. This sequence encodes CASSPHYEQYF.

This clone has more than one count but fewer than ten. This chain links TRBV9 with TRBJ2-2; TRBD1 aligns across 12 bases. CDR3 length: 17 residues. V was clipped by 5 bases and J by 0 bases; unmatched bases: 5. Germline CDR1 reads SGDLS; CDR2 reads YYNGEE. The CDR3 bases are TGTGCCAGCAGGGGACAGGGGGCCAATACGAACACCGGGGAGCTGTTTTTT. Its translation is CASRGQGANTNTGELFF.

Written as DNA, the CDR3 is TGTGCCAGCAGCTTAGGGACGTTTTCGGGCTACACCTTC. This gives the protein CASSLGTFSGYTF. This chain uses TRBV7-2 with TRBJ1-2; no firm D call. Between the trimmed V and J ends, which lost 1 base and 8 bases, there was a span of 11 bases. Looked up from germline, CDR1 is SGHTA and CDR2 is FQGNSA. The CDR3 is 13 amino acids.

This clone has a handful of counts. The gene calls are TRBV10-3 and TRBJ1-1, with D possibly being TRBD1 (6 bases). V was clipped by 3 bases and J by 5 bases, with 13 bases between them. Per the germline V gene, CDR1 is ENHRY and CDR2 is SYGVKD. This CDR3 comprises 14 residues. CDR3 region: CAISDGGRRTEAFF. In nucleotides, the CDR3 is TGTGCCATCAGTGACGGGGGCAGAAGGACTGAAGCTTTCTTT.

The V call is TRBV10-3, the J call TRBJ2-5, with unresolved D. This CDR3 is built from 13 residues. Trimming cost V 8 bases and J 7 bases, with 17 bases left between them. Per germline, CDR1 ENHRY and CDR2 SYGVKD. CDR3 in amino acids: CAIARTERGTQYF. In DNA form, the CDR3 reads TGTGCCATCGCAAGGACCGAGCGCGGGACCCAGTACTTC.

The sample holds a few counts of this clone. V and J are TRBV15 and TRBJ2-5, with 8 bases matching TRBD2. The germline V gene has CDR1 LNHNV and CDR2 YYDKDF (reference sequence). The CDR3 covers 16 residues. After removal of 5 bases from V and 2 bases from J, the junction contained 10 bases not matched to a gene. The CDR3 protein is CATSVPRAGVQETQYF. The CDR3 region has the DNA TGTGCCACCAGCGTACCCCGAGCGGGGGTACAAGAGACCCAGTACTTC.

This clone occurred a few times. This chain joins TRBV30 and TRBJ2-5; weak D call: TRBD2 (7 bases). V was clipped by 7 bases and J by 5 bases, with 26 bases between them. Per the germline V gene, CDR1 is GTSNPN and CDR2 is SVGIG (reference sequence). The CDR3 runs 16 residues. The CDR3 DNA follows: TGTGCCTCCACGCCCGTGTCGGGGGGCTGGGGGGAGACCCAGTACTTC. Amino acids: CASTPVSGGWGETQYF. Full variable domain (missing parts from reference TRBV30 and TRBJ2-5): SQTIHQWPATLVQPVGSPLSLECTVEGTSNPNLYWYRQAAGRGLQLLFYSVGIGQISSEVPQNLSASRPQDRQFILSSKKLLLSDSGFYLCASTPVSGGWGETQYFGPGTRLLVL.

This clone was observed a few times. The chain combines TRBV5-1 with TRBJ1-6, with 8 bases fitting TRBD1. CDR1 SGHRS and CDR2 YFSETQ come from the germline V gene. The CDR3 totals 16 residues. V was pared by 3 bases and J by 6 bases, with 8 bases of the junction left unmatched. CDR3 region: CASSSKRTGTNSPLHF. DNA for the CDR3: TGCGCCAGCAGCTCCAAACGGACAGGGACTAATTCACCCCTCCACTTT.

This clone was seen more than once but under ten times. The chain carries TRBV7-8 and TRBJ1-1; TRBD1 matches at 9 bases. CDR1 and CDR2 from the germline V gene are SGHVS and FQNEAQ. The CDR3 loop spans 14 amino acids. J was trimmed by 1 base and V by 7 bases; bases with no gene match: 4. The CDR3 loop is CASTRTGANTEAFF. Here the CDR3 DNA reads TGTGCCAGCACCAGGACAGGGGCGAACACTGAAGCTTTCTTT.